This T cell receptor beta chain stems from a study of T cell repertoires in cytomegalovirus infection. On the study more broadly: Used in the study were CMV epitopes, some recently identified and HLA-C-restricted, others well-studied and HLA-B-restricted. Matching HLA type and CMV infection were both indicated by public TCR beta signatures.

CDR1 is MNHNS, CDR2 SASEGT, per germline. V shed 5 bases and J shed 0 bases, with 11 bases lying between them. The CDR3 is made up of 15 amino acids. Findings and limits, study-wide: Dominating the ex vivo response were TCR beta clonotypes that were CMV-specific and HLA-C-restricted.

About this clonotype itself: Antigen: not known.

TCRdb re-analysed the reads in MiXCR, keeping a single row per CDR3 protein. Of 800,000 to 950,000 distinct CDR3 sequences listed, around a third were seen once; the top ten hold around 12%. The J gene is TRBJ2-1, the V gene TRBV6-1, with a weak D call TRBD2 (6 bases). The starting material was cultured CD8+ T cells from PBMCs, obtained from culture after CMV antigen stimulation. This sequence originates from a human donor in good health (CMV status not recorded). Some clones in this sample may be carry-over from other donors' samples. The CDR3 spells CASSPGVNSYNEQFF. The CDR3 DNA sequence: TGTGCCAGCAGTCCGGGGGTGAACTCCTACAATGAGCAGTTCTTC.